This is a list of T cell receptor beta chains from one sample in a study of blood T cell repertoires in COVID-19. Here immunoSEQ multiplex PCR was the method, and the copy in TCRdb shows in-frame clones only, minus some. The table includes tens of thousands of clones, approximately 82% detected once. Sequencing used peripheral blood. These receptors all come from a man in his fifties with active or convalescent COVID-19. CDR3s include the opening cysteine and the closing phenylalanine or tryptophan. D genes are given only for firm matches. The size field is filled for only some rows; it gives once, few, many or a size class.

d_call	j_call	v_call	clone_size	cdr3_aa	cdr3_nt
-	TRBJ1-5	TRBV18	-	CASSPGTRDSNQPQHF	TGTGCCAGCTCACCTGGGACAAGAGATAGCAATCAGCCCCAGCATTTT
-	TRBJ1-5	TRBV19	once	CASNRGANNFGNQPQHF	TGTGCCAGTAATCGGGGGGCGAATAATTTTGGCAATCAGCCCCAGCATTTT
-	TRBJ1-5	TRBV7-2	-	CASSRTRDDNQPQHF	TGTGCCAGCAGCAGGACAAGGGATGACAATCAGCCCCAGCATTTT
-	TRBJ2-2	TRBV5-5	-	CASSLGRGSGELFF	TGTGCCAGCAGCCTAGGCAGGGGCTCCGGGGAGCTGTTTTTT
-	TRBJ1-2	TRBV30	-	CAWSPSDYGYTF	TGTGCCTGGAGTCCGTCAGACTATGGCTACACCTTC
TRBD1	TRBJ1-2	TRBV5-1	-	CASREKDREFYGYTF	TGCGCCAGCCGAGAGAAGGACAGGGAGTTTTATGGCTACACCTTC
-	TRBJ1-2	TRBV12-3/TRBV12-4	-	CASSSDRKGGYTF	TGTGCCAGCAGTTCGGACAGAAAGGGAGGCTACACCTTC
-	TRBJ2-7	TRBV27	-	CASREAGPYEQYF	TGTGCCAGCAGAGAGGCGGGGCCCTACGAGCAGTACTTC
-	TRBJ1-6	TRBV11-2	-	CASSFYGSPLHF	TGTGCCAGCAGCTTTTACGGTTCACCCCTCCACTTT
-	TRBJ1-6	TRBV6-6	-	CASSPSFYTSYNSPLHF	TGTGCCAGCAGTCCCAGTTTTTACACCTCCTATAATTCACCCCTCCACTTT
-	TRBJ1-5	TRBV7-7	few	CASSLEVQGIRGNQPQHF	TGTGCCAGCAGCTTAGAAGTTCAGGGGATTCGAGGCAATCAGCCCCAGCATTTT
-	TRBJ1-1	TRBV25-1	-	CASKGETNTEAFF	TGTGCCAGCAAGGGGGAAACTAACACTGAAGCTTTCTTT
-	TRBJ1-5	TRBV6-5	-	CASRLTGIQPQHF	TGTGCCAGCAGGTTAACGGGAATTCAGCCCCAGCATTTT
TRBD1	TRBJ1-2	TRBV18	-	CASSPGTGNYYGYTF	TGTGCCAGCTCACCCGGGACAGGGAACTACTATGGCTACACCTTC
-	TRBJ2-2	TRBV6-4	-	CASSVRGRDTGELFF	TGTGCCAGCAGTGTAAGGGGCCGGGACACCGGGGAGCTGTTTTTT
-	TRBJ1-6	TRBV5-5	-	CASSLVTGLYNSPLHF	TGTGCCAGCAGCTTGGTAACAGGCCTCTATAATTCACCCCTCCACTTT
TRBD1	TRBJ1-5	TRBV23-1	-	CASNRQGAPLYQPQHF	TGCGCCAGCAATCGACAGGGGGCCCCCCTGTATCAGCCCCAGCATTTT
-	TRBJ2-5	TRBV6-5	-	CASMGAGETQYF	TGTGCCAGCATGGGGGCTGGAGAGACCCAGTACTTC
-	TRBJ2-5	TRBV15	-	CATTLRGASVPQETQYF	TGTGCCACCACCCTCAGGGGGGCTAGCGTTCCTCAAGAGACCCAGTACTTC
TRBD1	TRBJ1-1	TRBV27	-	CASSPRDRLNTEAFF	TGTGCCAGCAGTCCTCGGGACAGGTTGAACACTGAAGCTTTCTTT
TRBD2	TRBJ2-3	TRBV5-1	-	CASSLVPLTSGSTDTQYF	TGCGCCAGCAGCTTGGTTCCTTTGACTAGCGGTAGCACAGATACGCAGTATTTT
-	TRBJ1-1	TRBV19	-	CASSISGGQAFF	TGTGCCAGTAGTATCTCGGGGGGGCAAGCTTTCTTT
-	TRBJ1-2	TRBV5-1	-	CASSLVGGEGYGYTF	TGCGCCAGCAGCCTTGTAGGAGGGGAAGGCTATGGCTACACCTTC
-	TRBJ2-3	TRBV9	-	CASSASPDIDTQYF	TGTGCCAGCAGCGCGAGCCCTGACATAGATACGCAGTATTTT
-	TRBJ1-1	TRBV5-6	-	CASSLPMNTEAFF	TGTGCCAGCAGCTTGCCTATGAACACTGAAGCTTTCTTT
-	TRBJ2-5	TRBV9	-	CASTKEGWETQYF	TGTGCCAGCACCAAGGAGGGCTGGGAGACCCAGTACTTC